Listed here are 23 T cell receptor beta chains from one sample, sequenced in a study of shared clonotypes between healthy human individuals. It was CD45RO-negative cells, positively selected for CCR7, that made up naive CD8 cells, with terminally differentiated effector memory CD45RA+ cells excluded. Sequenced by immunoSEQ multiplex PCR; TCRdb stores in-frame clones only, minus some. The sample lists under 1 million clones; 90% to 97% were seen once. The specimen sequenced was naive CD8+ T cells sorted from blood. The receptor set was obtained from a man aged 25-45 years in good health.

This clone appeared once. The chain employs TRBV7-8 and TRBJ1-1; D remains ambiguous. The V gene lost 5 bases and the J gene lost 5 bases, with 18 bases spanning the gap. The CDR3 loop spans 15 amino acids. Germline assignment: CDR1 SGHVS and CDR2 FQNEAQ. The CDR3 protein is CASSATSGFVTEAFF. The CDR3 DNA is TGTGCCAGCAGCGCCACCTCGGGTTTCGTAACTGAAGCTTTCTTT.

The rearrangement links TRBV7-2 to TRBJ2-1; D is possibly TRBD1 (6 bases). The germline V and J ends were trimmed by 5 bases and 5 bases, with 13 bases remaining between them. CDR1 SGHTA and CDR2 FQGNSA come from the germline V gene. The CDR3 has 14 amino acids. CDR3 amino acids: CASSPRTVHNEQFF. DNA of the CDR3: TGTGCCAGCAGCCCCCGGACAGTCCACAATGAGCAGTTCTTC.

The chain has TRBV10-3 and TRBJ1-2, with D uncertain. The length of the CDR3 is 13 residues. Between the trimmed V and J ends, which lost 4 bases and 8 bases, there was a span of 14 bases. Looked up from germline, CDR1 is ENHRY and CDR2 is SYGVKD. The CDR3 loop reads CAISAAEGRGYTF. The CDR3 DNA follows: TGTGCCATCAGTGCAGCCGAGGGCAGAGGCTACACCTTC.

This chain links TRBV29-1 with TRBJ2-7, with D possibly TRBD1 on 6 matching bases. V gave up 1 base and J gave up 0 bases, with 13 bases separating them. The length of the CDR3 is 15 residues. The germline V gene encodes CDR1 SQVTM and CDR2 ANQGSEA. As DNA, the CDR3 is TGCAGCGTTGAAGTCGGACAGACGAGCTCCTACGAGCAGTACTTC. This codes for CSVEVGQTSSYEQYF.

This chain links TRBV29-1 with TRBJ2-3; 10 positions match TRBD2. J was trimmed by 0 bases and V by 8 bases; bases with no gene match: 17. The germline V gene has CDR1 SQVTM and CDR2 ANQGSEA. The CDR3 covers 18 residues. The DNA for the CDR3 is TGCAGCACGACACATCTAGCGGGAGAAGGAGTTAGCACAGATACGCAGTATTTT. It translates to CSTTHLAGEGVSTDTQYF.

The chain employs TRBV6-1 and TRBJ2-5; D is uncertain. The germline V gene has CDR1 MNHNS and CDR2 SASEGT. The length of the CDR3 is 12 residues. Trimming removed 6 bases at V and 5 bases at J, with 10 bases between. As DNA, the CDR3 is TGTGCCAGCAGACGACTCATGGAGACCCAGTACTTC. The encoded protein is CASRRLMETQYF.

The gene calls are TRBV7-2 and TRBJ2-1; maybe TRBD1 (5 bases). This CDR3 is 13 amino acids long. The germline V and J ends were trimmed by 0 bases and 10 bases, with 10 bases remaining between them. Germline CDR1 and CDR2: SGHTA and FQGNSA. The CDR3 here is CASSLAGHGEQFF. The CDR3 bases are TGTGCCAGCAGCTTAGCAGGACACGGCGAGCAGTTCTTC.

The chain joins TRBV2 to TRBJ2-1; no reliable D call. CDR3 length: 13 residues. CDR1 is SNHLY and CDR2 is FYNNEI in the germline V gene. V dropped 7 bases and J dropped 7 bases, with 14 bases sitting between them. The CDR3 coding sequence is TGTGCCAGCAATCAACCGGGTCAGAATGAGCAGTTCTTC. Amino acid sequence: CASNQPGQNEQFF.

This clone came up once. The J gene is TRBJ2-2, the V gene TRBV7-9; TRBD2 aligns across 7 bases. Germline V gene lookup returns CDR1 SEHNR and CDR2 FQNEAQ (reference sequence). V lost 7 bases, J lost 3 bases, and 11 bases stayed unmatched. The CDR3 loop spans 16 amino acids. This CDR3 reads CASTKLGGEHTGELFF. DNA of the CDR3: TGTGCCAGCACCAAACTGGGGGGGGAGCACACCGGGGAGCTGTTTTTT.

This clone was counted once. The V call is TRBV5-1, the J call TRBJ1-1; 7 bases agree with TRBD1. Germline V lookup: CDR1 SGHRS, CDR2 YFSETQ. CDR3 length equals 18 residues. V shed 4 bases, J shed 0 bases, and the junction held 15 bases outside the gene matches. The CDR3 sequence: CASSAPRDSIELNTEAFF. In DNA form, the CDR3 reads TGCGCCAGCAGCGCCCCCCGGGACAGCATCGAATTGAACACTGAAGCTTTCTTT.

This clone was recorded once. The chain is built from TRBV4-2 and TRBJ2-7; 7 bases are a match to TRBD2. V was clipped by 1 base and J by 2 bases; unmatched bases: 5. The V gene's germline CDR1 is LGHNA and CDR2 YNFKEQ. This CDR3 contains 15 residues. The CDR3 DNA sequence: TGTGCCAGCAGCCAAGCGGCTAGCGGAACCTACGAGCAGTACTTC. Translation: CASSQAASGTYEQYF.

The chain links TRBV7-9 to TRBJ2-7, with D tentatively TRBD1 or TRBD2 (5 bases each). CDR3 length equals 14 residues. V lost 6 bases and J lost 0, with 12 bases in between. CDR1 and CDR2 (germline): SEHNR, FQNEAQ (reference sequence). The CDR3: CASRTGDASYEQYF. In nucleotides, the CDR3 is TGTGCCAGCAGGACTGGGGACGCCTCCTACGAGCAGTACTTC.

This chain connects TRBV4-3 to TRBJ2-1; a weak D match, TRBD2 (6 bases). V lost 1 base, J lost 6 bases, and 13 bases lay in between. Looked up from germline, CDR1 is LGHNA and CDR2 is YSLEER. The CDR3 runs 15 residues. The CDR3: CASSQGTGAGNEQFF. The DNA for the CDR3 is TGCGCCAGCAGCCAAGGCACGGGAGCGGGCAATGAGCAGTTCTTC.

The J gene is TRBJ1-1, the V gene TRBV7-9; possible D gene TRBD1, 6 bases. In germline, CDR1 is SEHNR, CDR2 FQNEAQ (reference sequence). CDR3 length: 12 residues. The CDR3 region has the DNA TGTGCATTTGGGACAACATACACTGAAGCTTTCTTT. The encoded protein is CAFGTTYTEAFF.

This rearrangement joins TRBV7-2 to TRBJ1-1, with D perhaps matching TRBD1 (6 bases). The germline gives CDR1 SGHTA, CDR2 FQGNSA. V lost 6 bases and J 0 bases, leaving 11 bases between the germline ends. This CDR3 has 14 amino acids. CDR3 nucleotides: TGTGCCAGCAGTTTACAGGGACTGAACACTGAAGCTTTCTTT. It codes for CASSLQGLNTEAFF.

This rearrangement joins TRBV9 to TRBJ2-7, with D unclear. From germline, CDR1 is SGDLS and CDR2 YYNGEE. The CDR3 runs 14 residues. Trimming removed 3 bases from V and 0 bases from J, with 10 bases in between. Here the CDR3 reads CASSAFHGSYEQYF. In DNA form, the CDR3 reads TGTGCCAGCAGCGCATTCCATGGCTCCTACGAGCAGTACTTC.

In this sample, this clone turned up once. CDR3 nucleotide sequence: TGTGCCTGGACCACGGGACAGAACACTGAAGCTTTCTTT. Its translation: CAWTTGQNTEAFF. The rearrangement joins TRBV30 to TRBJ1-1; tentatively, D is TRBD1 (6 bases). CDR3 length: 13 residues. V gave up 4 bases and J gave up 1 base, with 10 bases separating them. The V gene's germline CDR1 is GTSNPN and CDR2 SVGIG (reference sequence). The full variable domain, with the rest looked up from reference TRBV30 and TRBJ1-1, is SQTIHQWPATLVQPVGSPLSLECTVEGTSNPNLYWYRQAAGRGLQLLFYSVGIGQISSEVPQNLSASRPQDRQFILSSKKLLLSDSGFYLCAWTTGQNTEAFFGQGTRLTVV.

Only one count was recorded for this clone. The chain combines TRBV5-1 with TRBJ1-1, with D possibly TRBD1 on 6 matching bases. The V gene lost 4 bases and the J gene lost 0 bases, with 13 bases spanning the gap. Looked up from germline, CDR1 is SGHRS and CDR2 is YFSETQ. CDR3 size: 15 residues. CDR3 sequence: CASSTGQNMNTEAFF. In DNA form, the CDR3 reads TGCGCCAGCAGCACAGGACAGAATATGAACACTGAAGCTTTCTTT.

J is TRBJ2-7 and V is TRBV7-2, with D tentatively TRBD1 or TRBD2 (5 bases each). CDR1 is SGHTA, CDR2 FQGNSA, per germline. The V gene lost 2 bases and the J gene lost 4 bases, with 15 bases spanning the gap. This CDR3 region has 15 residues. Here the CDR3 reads CASSLLQGPFYEQYF. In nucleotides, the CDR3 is TGTGCCAGCAGCTTACTGCAGGGACCATTTTACGAGCAGTACTTC.

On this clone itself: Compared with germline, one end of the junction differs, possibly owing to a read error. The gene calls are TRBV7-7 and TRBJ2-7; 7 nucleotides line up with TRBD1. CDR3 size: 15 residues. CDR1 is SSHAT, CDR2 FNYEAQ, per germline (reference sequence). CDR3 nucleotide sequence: TGTGCTAGCAGCTTAGAGCTACAGGGGTTCGACGAGCAGTACTTC. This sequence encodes CASSLELQGFDEQYF.

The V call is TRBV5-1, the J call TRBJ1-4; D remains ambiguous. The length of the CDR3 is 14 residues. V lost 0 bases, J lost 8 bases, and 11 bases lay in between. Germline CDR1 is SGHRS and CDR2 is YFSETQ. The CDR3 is CASSLERHGEKLFF. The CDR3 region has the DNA TGCGCCAGCAGCTTGGAAAGGCACGGAGAAAAACTGTTTTTT. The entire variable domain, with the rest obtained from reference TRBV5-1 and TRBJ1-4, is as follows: KAGVTQTPRYLIKTRGQQVTLSCSPISGHRSVSWYQQTPGQGLQFLFEYFSETQRNKGNFPGRFSGRQFSNSRSEMNVSTLELGDSALYLCASSLERHGEKLFFGSGTQLSVL.

The CDR3 loop reads CASSLVLAGANEQYF. DNA of the CDR3: TGTGCCAGCAGTTTGGTTCTAGCGGGAGCCAACGAGCAGTACTTC. The chain couples TRBV28 to TRBJ2-7; 10 bases are shared with TRBD2. The CDR3 consists of 15 residues. Germline V gives CDR1 MDHEN, CDR2 SYDVKM. V shed 3 bases, J shed 5 bases, and the junction held 7 bases outside the gene matches.

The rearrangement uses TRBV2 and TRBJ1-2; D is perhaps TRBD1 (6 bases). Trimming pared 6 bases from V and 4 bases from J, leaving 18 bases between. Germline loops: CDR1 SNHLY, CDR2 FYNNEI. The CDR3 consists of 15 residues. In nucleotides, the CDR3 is TGTGCCAGCAGAAACAACAGGGTGTCCTTCTATGGCTACACCTTC. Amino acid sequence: CASRNNRVSFYGYTF.